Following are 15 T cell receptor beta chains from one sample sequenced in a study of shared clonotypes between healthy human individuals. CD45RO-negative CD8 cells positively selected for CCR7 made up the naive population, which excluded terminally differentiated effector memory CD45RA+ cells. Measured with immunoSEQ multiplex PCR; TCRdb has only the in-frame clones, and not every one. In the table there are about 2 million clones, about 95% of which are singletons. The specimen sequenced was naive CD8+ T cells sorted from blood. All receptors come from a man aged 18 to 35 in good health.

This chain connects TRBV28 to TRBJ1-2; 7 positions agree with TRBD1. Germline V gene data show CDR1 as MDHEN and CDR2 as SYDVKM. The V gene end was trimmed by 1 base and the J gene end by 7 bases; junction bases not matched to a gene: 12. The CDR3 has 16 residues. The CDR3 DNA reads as TGTGCCAGCAGTTTATTCCCGGGACAGCTATCTGGTGGCTACACCTTC. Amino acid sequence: CASSLFPGQLSGGYTF.

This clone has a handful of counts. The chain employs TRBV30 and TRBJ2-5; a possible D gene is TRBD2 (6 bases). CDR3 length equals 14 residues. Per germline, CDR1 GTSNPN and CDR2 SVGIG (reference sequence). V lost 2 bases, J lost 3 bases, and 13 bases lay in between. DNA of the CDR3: TGTGCCTGGAGTTCGGCGGGGATGGAAGAGACCCAGTACTTC. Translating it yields CAWSSAGMEETQYF.

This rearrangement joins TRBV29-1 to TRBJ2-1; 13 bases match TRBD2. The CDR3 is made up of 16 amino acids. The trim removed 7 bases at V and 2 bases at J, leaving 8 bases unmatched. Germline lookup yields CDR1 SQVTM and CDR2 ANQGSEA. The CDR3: CSGAGTSGTTYNEQFF. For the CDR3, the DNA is TGCAGCGGCGCCGGGACTAGCGGGACCACCTACAATGAGCAGTTCTTC.

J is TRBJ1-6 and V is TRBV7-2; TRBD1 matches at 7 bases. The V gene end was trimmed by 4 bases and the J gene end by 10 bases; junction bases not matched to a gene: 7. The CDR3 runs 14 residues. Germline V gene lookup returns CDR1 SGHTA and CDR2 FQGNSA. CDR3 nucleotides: TGTGCCAGCAGCTCCACAGGGGTGGAATCACCCCTCCACTTT. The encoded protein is CASSSTGVESPLHF.

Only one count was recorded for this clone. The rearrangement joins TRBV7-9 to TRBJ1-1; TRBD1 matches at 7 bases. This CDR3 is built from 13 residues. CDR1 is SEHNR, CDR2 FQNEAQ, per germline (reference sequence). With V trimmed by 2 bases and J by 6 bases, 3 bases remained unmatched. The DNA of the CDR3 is TGTGCCAGCAGCTTACAGGGGGAAGCTGAAGCTTTCTTT. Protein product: CASSLQGEAEAFF.

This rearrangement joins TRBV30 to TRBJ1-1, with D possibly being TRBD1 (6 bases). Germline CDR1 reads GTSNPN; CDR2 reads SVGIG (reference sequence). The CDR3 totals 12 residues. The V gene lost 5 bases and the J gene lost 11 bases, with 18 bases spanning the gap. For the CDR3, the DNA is TGTGCCTGGGAGGGGGGAGCCCCCCCCGCTTTCTTT. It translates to CAWEGGAPPAFF.

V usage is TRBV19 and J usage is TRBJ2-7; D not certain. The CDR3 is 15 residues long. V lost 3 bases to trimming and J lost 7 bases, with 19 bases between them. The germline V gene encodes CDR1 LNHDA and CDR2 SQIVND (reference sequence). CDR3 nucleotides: TGTGCCAGTAGTATCCCGACTGCACCACCGTTTGAGCAGTACTTC. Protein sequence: CASSIPTAPPFEQYF.

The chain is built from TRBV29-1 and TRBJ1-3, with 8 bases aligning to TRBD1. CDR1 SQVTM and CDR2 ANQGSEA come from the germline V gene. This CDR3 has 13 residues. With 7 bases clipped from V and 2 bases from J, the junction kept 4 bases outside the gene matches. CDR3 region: CSDQQGAGNTIYF. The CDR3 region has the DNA TGCAGCGACCAACAGGGGGCTGGAAACACCATATATTTT.

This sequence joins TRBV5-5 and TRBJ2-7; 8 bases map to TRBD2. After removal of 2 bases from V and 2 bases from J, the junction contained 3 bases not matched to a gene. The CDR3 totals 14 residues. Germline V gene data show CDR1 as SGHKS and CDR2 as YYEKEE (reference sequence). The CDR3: CASSLAGVPYEQYF. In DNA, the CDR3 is TGTGCCAGCAGCTTAGCGGGGGTGCCCTACGAGCAGTACTTC. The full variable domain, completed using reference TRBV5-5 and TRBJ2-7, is DAGVTQSPTHLIKTRGQQVTLRCSPISGHKSVSWYQQVLGQGPQFIFQYYEKEERGRGNFPDRFSARQFPNYSSELNVNALLLGDSALYLCASSLAGVPYEQYFGPGTRLTVT.

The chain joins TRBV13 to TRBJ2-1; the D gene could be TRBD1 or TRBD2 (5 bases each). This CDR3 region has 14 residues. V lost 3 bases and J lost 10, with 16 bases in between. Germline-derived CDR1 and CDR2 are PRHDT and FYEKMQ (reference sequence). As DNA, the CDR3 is TGTGCCAGCAGCTTTACTGTGGGGGTGGACGAGCAGTTCTTC. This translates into CASSFTVGVDEQFF.

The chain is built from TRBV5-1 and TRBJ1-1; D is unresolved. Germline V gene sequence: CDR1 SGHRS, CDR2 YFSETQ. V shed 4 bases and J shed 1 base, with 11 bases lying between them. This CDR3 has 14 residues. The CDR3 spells CASSVTGWNTEAFF. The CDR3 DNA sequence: TGCGCCAGCAGCGTCACTGGATGGAACACTGAAGCTTTCTTT.

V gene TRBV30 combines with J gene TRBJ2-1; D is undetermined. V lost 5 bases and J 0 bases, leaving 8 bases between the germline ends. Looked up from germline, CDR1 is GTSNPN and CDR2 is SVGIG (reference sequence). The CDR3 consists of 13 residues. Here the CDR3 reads CAWRVSSYNEQFF. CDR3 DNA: TGTGCCTGGCGAGTGAGCTCCTACAATGAGCAGTTCTTC.

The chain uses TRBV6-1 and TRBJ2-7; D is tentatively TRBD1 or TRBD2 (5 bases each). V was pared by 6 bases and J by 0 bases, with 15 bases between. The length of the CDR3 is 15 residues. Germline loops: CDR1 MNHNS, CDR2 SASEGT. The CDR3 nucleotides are TGTGCCAGCAGCTTTCCCGGGACGGTCTCCTACGAGCAGTACTTC. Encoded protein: CASSFPGTVSYEQYF.

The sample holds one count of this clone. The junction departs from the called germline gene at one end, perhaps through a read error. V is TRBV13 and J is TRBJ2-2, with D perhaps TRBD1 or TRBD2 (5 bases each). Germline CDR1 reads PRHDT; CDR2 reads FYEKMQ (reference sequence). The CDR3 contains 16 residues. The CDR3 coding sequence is TGTGCCAGCAGCCTGCTCTTAGTTTCGGGGACCGGAGAGCTGTTTTTT. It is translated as CASSLLLVSGTGELFF.

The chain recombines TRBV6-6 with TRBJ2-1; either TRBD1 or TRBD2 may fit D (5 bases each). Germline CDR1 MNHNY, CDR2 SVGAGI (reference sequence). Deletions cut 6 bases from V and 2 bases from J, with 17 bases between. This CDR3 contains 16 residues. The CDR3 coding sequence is TGTGCCAGCAGAGACTCAGGGAGTCGGGCCTACAATGAGCAGTTCTTC. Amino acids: CASRDSGSRAYNEQFF.